One and the same sample provided the 19 T cell receptor beta chains below, sequenced in a study of metastatic and nonmetastatic thyroid tumors. Using MiXCR, TCRdb reanalyzed the PCR reads. This table has tens of thousands of clones, 15% to 20% appearing once. Treatment of any kind had been given to no patient before thyroid surgery. Sequencing was performed on blood. The source of these receptors is a male donor with papillary thyroid cancer or a benign thyroid nodule (not recorded which). Some clones in this sample may be carry-over from other donors' samples.

With regard to this clone: This sequence may be a read error, since a much larger clone differs from it by one base. The gene calls are TRBV20-1 and TRBJ1-1; TRBD1 agrees at 12 bases. Germline CDR1 DFQATT, CDR2 SNEGSKA (reference sequence). This CDR3 is 13 amino acids long. The CDR3 is CSAPGTGGTEPFF. The CDR3 nucleotides read TGCAGTGCCCCCGGGACAGGGGGCACTGAACCTTTCTTT.

This clone was recorded at least ten times. The rearrangement links TRBV12-3 or TRBV12-4 to TRBJ2-5; 10 bases align to TRBD2. This CDR3 spans 16 amino acids. Trimming cost V 5 bases and J 0 bases; bases outside gene matches: 6. CDR3 sequence reads: CASSRHGTSDQETQYF. CDR3 DNA: TGTGCCAGCAGTCGACACGGGACTAGCGACCAAGAGACCCAGTACTTC.

This clone was counted at least ten times. The chain employs TRBV19 and TRBJ1-5; perhaps TRBD1 as D (6 bases). Germline CDR1 is LNHDA and CDR2 is SQIVND (reference sequence). The CDR3 is 19 amino acids. V was cut by 1 base and J by 0 bases, with 19 bases left in between. This CDR3 is CASSIVGGGPLYSNQPQHF. In DNA, the CDR3 is TGTGCCAGTAGTATAGTGGGCGGGGGCCCACTTTATAGCAATCAGCCCCAGCATTTT.

This clone was observed at least ten times. The chain is built from TRBV20-1 and TRBJ2-5; possible D gene TRBD1, 8 bases. Per germline, CDR1 DFQATT and CDR2 SNEGSKA (reference sequence). V lost 6 bases and J 3 bases, leaving 20 bases between the germline ends. This CDR3 has 15 residues. This CDR3 is CSATGGVGVEETQYF. Written as DNA, the CDR3 is TGCAGTGCCACAGGGGGGGTGGGCGTGGAAGAGACCCAGTACTTC.

Of note for this clone: A read error may produce the germline difference seen at one junction end. The CDR3 sequence is CASSYGDGSYEKYF. The CDR3 region has the DNA TGTGCCAGCAGTTACGGGGACGGCTCATACGAGAAGTACTTC. The chain couples TRBV6-5 to TRBJ2-7; tentatively, D is TRBD1 or TRBD2 (5 bases each). CDR1 MNHEY and CDR2 SVGAGI come from the germline V gene. The CDR3 is made up of 14 amino acids.

As regards this clone: Relative to the germline gene, one junction end is altered; a read error may explain this. The chain recombines TRBV15 with TRBJ1-6, with D tentatively TRBD1 (5 bases). CDR3 length: 15 residues. The germline gives CDR1 LNHNV, CDR2 YYDKDF (reference sequence). CDR3 nucleotides: TGTGACACCAGCCCGGGACCTGGCGCAGAATCACACCTCCACTTT. Translated: CDTSPGPGAESHLHF.

A remark on this clone: A much larger clone differs by one base, so this may be a read error. This chain uses TRBV27 with TRBJ2-1, with 10 bases fitting TRBD2. Germline CDR1 and CDR2: MNHEY and SMNVEV (reference sequence). The CDR3 sequence is 15 residues long. V shed 2 bases, J shed 12 bases, and the junction held 10 bases outside the gene matches. The CDR3 is CASSLRLAGADGQFF. The CDR3 DNA follows: TGTGCCAGCAGTTTAAGGCTAGCGGGAGCCGATGGGCAGTTCTTC.

Remarks on this clone: Its ends do not fully match the called genes, so a read error is possible. Here the CDR3 reads CSSSLGAGEPQWVNEQFF. DNA for the CDR3: TGTTCCAGCAGCTTAGGGGCCGGCGAGCCACAGTGGGTCAATGAGCAGTTCTTC. The rearrangement joins TRBV11-2 to TRBJ2-1, with TRBD1 as a possible D gene (5 bases). This CDR3 has 18 residues. CDR1 is SGHAT, CDR2 FQNNGV, per germline.

This clone was counted many times. The chain uses TRBV14 and TRBJ1-1; the D is unclear. V lost 0 bases to trimming and J lost 0 bases, with 11 bases between them. Germline loops: CDR1 SGHDN, CDR2 FVKESK. This CDR3 comprises 16 residues. The CDR3 DNA reads as TGTGCCAGCAGCCAAGATATGGGGTTTATGAACACTGAAGCTTTCTTT. This translates into CASSQDMGFMNTEAFF.

In this sample, this clone turned up a few times. Possible read error: a much larger clone is one base away. The CDR3 sequence: CASSAGGWSNQPQHF. CDR3 coding DNA: TGTGCCAGCAGCGCCGGCGGGTGGAGCAATCAGCCCCAGCATTTT. The chain is built from TRBV9 and TRBJ1-5; D remains ambiguous. Germline values: CDR1 SGDLS, CDR2 YYNGEE. This CDR3 is 15 amino acids long. Trimming pared 3 bases from V and 1 base from J, leaving 11 bases between.

On this clone: The germline gene is not matched at one end of the junction; a read error may be the cause. The genes are TRBV6-2 or TRBV6-3 and TRBJ2-3, with no clear D. Germline V lookup: CDR1 MNHEY, CDR2 SVGEGT. The CDR3 covers 17 residues. In DNA form, the CDR3 reads TGTACCAGCAGTTACAGCCCCGGTACCTCTAAAGGGAATACGCAGTATTTT. Translation gives CTSSYSPGTSKGNTQYF.

This clone is judged medium-sized. The V and J genes are TRBV12-3 or TRBV12-4 and TRBJ2-1; 10 bases agree with TRBD2. The CDR3 contains 18 residues. The J segment lost 0 bases and the V segment lost 2 bases, leaving 7 bases of the junction unmatched. The CDR3 DNA sequence: TGTGCCAGCAGTTTATTTGGTAGCGGGGGGCTCTCCTACAATGAGCAGTTCTTC. Protein product: CASSLFGSGGLSYNEQFF.

There are many counts of this clone. The chain carries TRBV18 and TRBJ2-3, with D tentatively TRBD2 (6 bases). There are 15 residues in the CDR3. Germline V lookup: CDR1 KGHSH, CDR2 LQKENI. V lost 3 bases and J lost 3, with 13 bases in between. The CDR3 spells CASSPWRDETDTQYF. The CDR3 DNA follows: TGTGCCAGCTCACCCTGGCGGGATGAGACAGATACGCAGTATTTT.

Comments on this clone: A much larger clone sits a single nucleotide away, making a read error possible. This rearrangement joins TRBV7-3 to TRBJ2-3; unclear D gene. This CDR3 region has 12 residues. Trimming left V 7 bases short and J 8 bases short, with 13 bases between. CDR1 SGHTA and CDR2 FQGTGA come from the germline V gene. The CDR3, as DNA: TGTGCCAGCATCCCGGATCTCACTACGCAGTATTTT. Translation: CASIPDLTTQYF.

J is TRBJ1-5 and V is TRBV2; no definite D call. Deletions cut 1 base from V and 2 bases from J, with 9 bases between. The germline V gene encodes CDR1 SNHLY and CDR2 FYNNEI. The CDR3 spans 15 residues. This CDR3 reads CASSEEGLGNQPQHF. CDR3 bases: TGTGCCAGCAGTGAAGAGGGTTTGGGCAATCAGCCCCAGCATTTT.

The chain links TRBV30 to TRBJ1-6; D is uncertain. Looked up from germline, CDR1 is GTSNPN and CDR2 is SVGIG (reference sequence). The CDR3 covers 13 residues. Trimming pared 5 bases from V and 7 bases from J, leaving 12 bases between. CDR3 in amino acids: CAWVRTDNSPLHF. Here the CDR3 DNA reads TGTGCCTGGGTCCGTACAGACAATTCACCCCTCCACTTT.

This chain joins TRBV6-5 and TRBJ2-7, with TRBD1 as a possible D gene (6 bases). The germline gives CDR1 MNHEY, CDR2 SVGAGI. Trimming took off 0 bases at V and 2 bases at J, with 11 bases between the two ends. The CDR3 consists of 15 residues. The CDR3 sequence: CASSYSQGPPYEQYF. The CDR3 DNA follows: TGTGCCAGCAGTTACTCGCAGGGGCCGCCCTACGAGCAGTACTTC.

This clone was found many times. V usage is TRBV3-1 and J usage is TRBJ2-6; TRBD2 is a possible D gene (5 bases). This CDR3 has 18 amino acids. Germline values: CDR1 LGHDT, CDR2 YNNKEL (reference sequence). Trimming left V 5 bases short and J 0 bases short, with 17 bases between. As DNA, the CDR3 is TGTGCCAGCAGCTCGGAGGAGGCGTCTTACTCTGGGGCCAACGTCCTGACTTTC. It specifies CASSSEEASYSGANVLTF.

This clone appeared many times. The chain carries TRBV6-1 and TRBJ2-3; D may be TRBD1 or TRBD2 (5 bases each). The V gene lost 7 bases and the J gene lost 3 bases, with 17 bases spanning the gap. This CDR3 has 15 amino acids. CDR1 is MNHNS and CDR2 is SASEGT in the germline V gene. The CDR3 nucleotides read TGTGCCAGCAAGACAAGGGACGAGAGAACAGATACGCAGTATTTT. This gives the protein CASKTRDERTDTQYF.